This T cell receptor (beta chain) was recovered during a study of CD4 T cells in relation to SARS-CoV-2 and coronaviruses. The protocol was immunoSEQ multiplex PCR, while the TCRdb copy is restricted to in-frame clones and leaves out a portion. The table has under 45,000 clones, 82% seen once. As for this clone: Its antigen is not identified.

The CDR3 length is 14 residues. Germline V gene data show CDR1 as SSHAT and CDR2 as FNYEAQ (reference sequence). This receptor was obtained from an adult with COVID-19. Sequencing was performed on naive CD4+ T cells from PBMCs, cultured in vitro. Subset: naive CD4+ T cells isolated by negative enrichment. The rearrangement links TRBV7-7 to TRBJ2-5, with TRBD2 identical over 11 bases. The CDR3: CASALAGGQETQYF. The CDR3 nucleotides read TGTGCTAGCGCCCTAGCGGGGGGCCAAGAGACCCAGTACTTC.